The 27 T cell receptor beta chains below were found in one sample sequenced in a study of Ad26.COV2.S vaccination and SARS-CoV-2 variants. The method was immunoSEQ multiplex PCR; TCRdb's version includes in-frame clones alone and lacks a portion of them. The sample lists around 450,000 clones; 90% were seen once. The treatment: about 20 received Ad26.COV2.S at low or high dose, single or two shots; 5 received placebo; per-sample allocation not given. Vaccine and placebo recipients were sampled on day 63 after the first injection. The material sequenced was peripheral blood, taken in a trial of Ad26.COV2.S vaccine versus placebo. The receptor set was obtained from a person aged 18-65 years who received the Ad26.COV2.S COVID-19 vaccine or a placebo.

This clone was seen only once. The chain joins TRBV19 to TRBJ2-4; either TRBD1 or TRBD2 may supply D (5 bases each). This CDR3 is 16 amino acids long. The germline V gene encodes CDR1 LNHDA and CDR2 SQIVND (reference sequence). Trimming left V 4 bases short and J 12 bases short, with 25 bases between. The CDR3 DNA reads TGTGCCAGTAGTACCCCCTGGGACCCGGGATTGAGGCATCAGTACTTC. Protein sequence: CASSTPWDPGLRHQYF. Based on the CDR3 plus reference TRBV19 and TRBJ2-4, the full variable domain is DGGITQSPKYLFRKEGQNVTLSCEQNLNHDAMYWYRQDPGQGLRLIYYSQIVNDFQKGDIAEGYSVSREKKESFPLTVTSAQKNPTAFYLCASSTPWDPGLRHQYFGAGTRLSVL.

This clone has a single count. V and J are TRBV5-4 and TRBJ2-2; TRBD2 aligns across 15 bases. Trimming removed 4 bases from V and 7 bases from J; junction bases left unmatched: 11. The length of the CDR3 is 18 residues. Germline V CDR1 and CDR2: SGHNT, YYREEE (reference sequence). DNA of the CDR3: TGTGCCAGCAGCGGACTAGCGGGAGGGCCAAAGTTAGGCGGGGAGCTGTTTTTT. It codes for CASSGLAGGPKLGGELFF. Supplemented by reference TRBV5-4 and TRBJ2-2, the full variable domain reads ETGVTQSPTHLIKTRGQQVTLRCSSQSGHNTVSWYQQALGQGPQFIFQYYREEENGRGNFPPRFSGLQFPNYSSELNVNALELDDSALYLCASSGLAGGPKLGGELFFGEGSRLTVL.

Of note for this clone: At one end, the junction sequence differs from germline, possibly due to a read error. The V gene is TRBV28, the J gene TRBJ2-3, with 12 bases lining up with TRBD2. Germline assignment: CDR1 MDHEN and CDR2 SYDVKM. The CDR3 has 19 residues. This chain's CDR3 is CASSSLPAKTSGSTDTQYF. The CDR3 DNA follows: TGTGCCAGCAGTTCCTTACCCGCAAAGACTAGCGGGAGCACGGATACGCAGTATTTT. Combining the CDR3 with reference TRBV28 and TRBJ2-3 gives the whole variable domain DVKVTQSSRYLVKRTGEKVFLECVQDMDHENMFWYRQDPGLGLRLIYFSYDVKMKEKGDIPEGYSVSREKKERFSLILESASTNQTSMYLCASSSLPAKTSGSTDTQYFGPGTRLTVL.

A single count supports this clone. The J gene is TRBJ2-1, the V gene TRBV7-2; the match to TRBD1 covers 10 bases. This CDR3 has 15 amino acids. CDR1 and CDR2 (germline): SGHTA, FQGNSA. V dropped 5 bases and J dropped 5; count of bases not matched to a gene: 6. CDR3 coding DNA: TGTGCCAGCAGCCCGGCCGGGACAGGGGACAATGAGCAGTTCTTC. This sequence encodes CASSPAGTGDNEQFF. Full variable domain (missing parts from reference TRBV7-2 and TRBJ2-1): GAGVSQSPSNKVTEKGKDVELRCDPISGHTALYWYRQSLGQGLEFLIYFQGNSAPDKSGLPSDRFSAERTGGSVSTLTIQRTQQEDSAVYLCASSPAGTGDNEQFFGPGTRLTVL.

The rearrangement links TRBV12-5 to TRBJ1-6, with a weak D call TRBD1 (6 bases). Per the germline V gene, CDR1 is LGHNT and CDR2 is FRNRAP. The CDR3 loop spans 14 amino acids. Trimming cost V 1 base and J 10 bases, with 11 bases left between them. This chain's CDR3 is CASGLEGEKSPLHF. The CDR3 bases are TGTGCTAGTGGTTTGGAGGGGGAAAAGTCACCCCTCCACTTT.

This rearrangement joins TRBV28 to TRBJ2-4; 8 positions agree with TRBD2. This CDR3 comprises 17 residues. CDR1 and CDR2 from the germline V gene are MDHEN and SYDVKM. With 6 bases clipped from V and 3 bases from J, the junction kept 13 bases outside the gene matches. The CDR3 DNA sequence: TGTGCCAGCAGATCCCCAGAGCGGGAGAGGTTCAAAAACATTCAGTACTTC. This sequence encodes CASRSPERERFKNIQYF.

V is TRBV11-1 and J is TRBJ2-1; D unclear. The CDR3 has 14 residues. Germline V CDR1 and CDR2: SGHAT, FQDESV (reference sequence). V shed 2 bases and J shed 5 bases, with 10 bases lying between them. Here the CDR3 reads CASSLLDGNNEQFF. The DNA of the CDR3 is TGTGCCAGCAGCTTATTGGACGGAAACAATGAGCAGTTCTTC.

V is TRBV29-1 and J is TRBJ2-3; 7 bases map to TRBD2. Germline CDR1 is SQVTM and CDR2 is ANQGSEA. The CDR3 loop spans 15 amino acids. Unmatched junction bases numbered 9, after V lost 4 bases and J lost 2 bases. The CDR3 here is CSVGDYLGPTDTQYF. CDR3 in DNA: TGCAGCGTTGGGGACTACCTGGGACCCACAGATACGCAGTATTTT.

V gene TRBV2 combines with J gene TRBJ2-3; D is unresolved. CDR1 is SNHLY, CDR2 FYNNEI, per germline. The CDR3 covers 15 residues. Trimming removed 8 bases from V and 0 bases from J, with 15 bases in between. The CDR3 reads CASSSVGPSTDTQYF. CDR3 sequence (DNA): TGTGCCAGCTCATCGGTAGGCCCTAGCACAGATACGCAGTATTTT.

The chain recombines TRBV7-8 with TRBJ2-7; possibly TRBD1 or TRBD2 for D (5 bases each). V was pared by 5 bases and J by 6 bases, with 11 bases between. CDR3 length equals 12 residues. Germline CDR1 reads SGHVS; CDR2 reads FQNEAQ. In DNA form, the CDR3 reads TGTGCCAGCAGCCGGGACCTTGCCGAGCAGTACTTC. This gives the protein CASSRDLAEQYF.

The rearrangement joins TRBV28 to TRBJ1-6, with D possibly matching TRBD1 (6 bases). Germline V gives CDR1 MDHEN, CDR2 SYDVKM. The CDR3 spans 16 residues. V lost 2 bases and J 6 bases, leaving 14 bases between the germline ends. In DNA, the CDR3 is TGTGCCAGCAGTTTAGGGCAGGGGCTTCTTAATTCACCCCTCCACTTT. It translates to CASSLGQGLLNSPLHF.

The chain carries TRBV7-9 and TRBJ1-1; D gene ambiguous. V was cut by 0 bases and J by 8 bases, with 10 bases left in between. The CDR3 totals 13 residues. Germline lookup yields CDR1 SEHNR and CDR2 FQNEAQ (reference sequence). CDR3 sequence (DNA): TGTGCCAGCAGCTTAGCCCCAGCTCTAGAAGCTTTCTTT. This translates into CASSLAPALEAFF.

V gene TRBV6-5 combines with J gene TRBJ2-3; TRBD2 matches 8 bases. The germline V gene has CDR1 MNHEY and CDR2 SVGAGI. This CDR3 spans 15 amino acids. The trim removed 8 bases at V and 0 bases at J, leaving 7 bases unmatched. The CDR3 sequence: CASLFSGASTDTQYF. The CDR3 DNA sequence: TGTGCCAGCCTATTTAGCGGGGCTAGCACAGATACGCAGTATTTT.

This clone was recorded once. The gene calls are TRBV7-2 and TRBJ2-5, with D hard to call. There are 11 residues in the CDR3. V was shortened by 5 bases and J by 9 bases, with 10 bases between the two germline ends. Germline loops: CDR1 SGHTA, CDR2 FQGNSA. CDR3 amino acids: CASSTSWAQYF. CDR3 DNA: TGTGCCAGCAGCACGAGCTGGGCCCAGTACTTC.

The J gene is TRBJ1-5, the V gene TRBV2; 8 nucleotides line up with TRBD1. V shed 3 bases, J shed 6 bases, and the junction held 4 bases outside the gene matches. The germline V gene encodes CDR1 SNHLY and CDR2 FYNNEI. The CDR3 totals 14 residues. CDR3 protein: CASSEQGAGQPQHF. The CDR3 DNA is TGTGCCAGCAGTGAGCAGGGGGCGGGTCAGCCCCAGCATTTT.

The chain employs TRBV28 and TRBJ2-7; possibly TRBD1 for D (5 bases). The CDR3 sequence is 15 residues long. CDR1 and CDR2 (germline): MDHEN, SYDVKM. V gave up 3 bases and J gave up 6 bases, with 18 bases separating them. CDR3: CASSLVQAHSAEQYF. Written as DNA, the CDR3 is TGTGCCAGCAGTTTGGTACAGGCGCATTCGGCCGAGCAGTACTTC.

This clone was observed a single time. The V call is TRBV9, the J call TRBJ2-3, with D possibly matching TRBD1 (5 bases). Germline assignment: CDR1 SGDLS and CDR2 YYNGEE. CDR3 length: 15 amino acids. Trimming shortened V by 0 bases and J by 3 bases, and 11 bases separated the two germline ends. CDR3 sequence: CASSVGRGKTDTQYF. The DNA for the CDR3 is TGTGCCAGCAGCGTAGGAAGGGGTAAGACAGATACGCAGTATTTT.

The chain combines TRBV4-1 with TRBJ1-1, with D possibly matching TRBD1 (6 bases). Per germline, CDR1 MGHRA and CDR2 YSYEKL. This CDR3 has 13 amino acids. With 8 bases removed from V and 1 base from J, the gap between germline ends came to 11 bases. CDR3 nucleotides: TGCGCCAGCGTCGGACAGCCGAACACTGAAGCTTTCTTT. It yields the protein CASVGQPNTEAFF.

The chain carries TRBV3-1 (or the pseudogene TRBV3-2) and TRBJ2-6, with D perhaps matching TRBD1 (6 bases). Germline V gene data show CDR1 as LGHDT and CDR2 as YNNKEL (reference sequence). Trimming removed 3 bases at V and 3 bases at J, with 12 bases between. The CDR3 covers 16 residues. The CDR3 is CASSQGAVFGANVLTF. CDR3 coding DNA: TGTGCCAGCAGCCAGGGGGCGGTATTTGGGGCCAACGTCCTGACTTTC.

The V call is TRBV2, the J call TRBJ1-4; TRBD1 matches at 8 bases. The V and J ends lost 11 bases and 8 bases, in that order; junction bases with no gene match: 10. The CDR3 is made up of 13 amino acids. Per the germline V gene, CDR1 is SNHLY and CDR2 is FYNNEI. This chain's CDR3 is CAAGIQGGEKLFF. The CDR3 DNA follows: TGTGCCGCGGGGATACAGGGGGGCGAAAAACTGTTTTTT.

The rearrangement links TRBV3-1 (or the pseudogene TRBV3-2) to TRBJ2-1; 9 bases align to TRBD2. The CDR3 has 17 amino acids. The V segment lost 4 bases and the J segment 5 bases; nucleotides outside the gene matches: 12. Germline CDR1 LGHDT, CDR2 YNNKEL (reference sequence). In DNA, the CDR3 is TGTGCCAGCAGCCCCCCTGGGGCGGGAGGGAGGAACAATGAGCAGTTCTTC. This sequence encodes CASSPPGAGGRNNEQFF.

The chain is built from TRBV5-1 and TRBJ2-7; 8 bases are a match to TRBD1. This CDR3 contains 14 residues. From germline, CDR1 is SGHRS and CDR2 YFSETQ. V was pared by 4 bases and J by 5 bases, with 8 bases of the junction left unmatched. The chain's CDR3 is CASSTGTGVHEQYF. CDR3 bases: TGCGCCAGCAGCACCGGGACAGGCGTCCACGAGCAGTACTTC.

The chain couples TRBV19 to TRBJ2-7; D is tentatively TRBD1 or TRBD2 (5 bases each). The CDR3 spans 15 residues. CDR1 and CDR2 from the germline V gene are LNHDA and SQIVND (reference sequence). Trimming cost V 5 bases and J 2 bases, with 16 bases left between them. CDR3 nucleotide sequence: TGTGCCAGTAGTGGAAGGGGAGCGGCCGCCTACGAGCAGTACTTC. Amino acid sequence: CASSGRGAAAYEQYF.

In this sample, this clone turned up once. This chain connects TRBV6-2 or TRBV6-3 to TRBJ1-4; no clear D gene. This CDR3 is 15 amino acids long. With 4 bases removed from V and 0 bases from J, the gap between germline ends came to 9 bases. Germline CDR1 and CDR2: MNHEY and SVGEGT. The CDR3 protein is CASSSNRATNEKLFF. CDR3 sequence (DNA): TGTGCCAGCAGTTCCAACAGAGCAACTAATGAAAAACTGTTTTTT.

This clone was observed a single time. This rearrangement joins TRBV5-4 to TRBJ2-7; 9 bases are shared with TRBD2. The CDR3 is 14 residues long. Germline V gives CDR1 SGHNT, CDR2 YYREEE (reference sequence). Trimming at V came to 2 bases and at J to 2 bases, leaving 2 bases not matched to a gene. The DNA for the CDR3 is TGTGCCAGCAGCTTAGCGGGAGGACCCTACGAGCAGTACTTC. Protein product: CASSLAGGPYEQYF.

The chain combines TRBV7-3 with TRBJ2-7; 10 nucleotides line up with TRBD2. CDR3 size: 16 residues. Unmatched junction bases numbered 11, after V lost 5 bases and J lost 4 bases. CDR1 and CDR2 (germline): SGHTA, FQGTGA. The CDR3, as DNA: TGTGCCAGCAGCCCGACCGGGACTAGCGACACTTACGAGCAGTACTTC. It specifies CASSPTGTSDTYEQYF.

The rearrangement links TRBV19 to TRBJ2-7; 11 nucleotides match TRBD1. V gave up 3 bases and J gave up 4 bases; unmatched junction bases: 8. Germline CDR1 reads LNHDA; CDR2 reads SQIVND (reference sequence). This CDR3 is built from 16 residues. The CDR3 protein is CASSIPRTGGVYEQYF. The CDR3 DNA follows: TGTGCCAGTAGTATCCCTCGGACAGGGGGCGTATACGAGCAGTACTTC.